The 24 T cell receptor beta chains reported below all come from one sample, sequenced in a study of glioma-infiltrating T cells after dendritic cell vaccination. Sequencing used immunoSEQ multiplex PCR; TCRdb keeps in-frame clones, though not all of them. This sample has 90,000 to 100,000 clones, with about 80% found just once. This sample comprised blood, obtained before dendritic cell vaccination. The receptors shown here come from a human donor with glioblastoma.

The V gene is TRBV7-3, the J gene TRBJ2-3; 9 bases map to TRBD2. The CDR3 is 16 residues long. Germline lookup yields CDR1 SGHTA and CDR2 FQGTGA. J gave up 0 bases and V 2 bases, and 3 bases lay outside the gene matches. Here the CDR3 DNA reads TGTGCCAGCAGCTTAGGGCTAGCGGGGAGCACAGATACGCAGTATTTT. It specifies CASSLGLAGSTDTQYF.

The V call is TRBV28, the J call TRBJ2-5; 10 bases map to TRBD2. The CDR3 is 15 amino acids. CDR1 MDHEN and CDR2 SYDVKM come from the germline V gene. V shed 2 bases and J 4 bases; nucleotides not matched to a gene: 4. The CDR3 sequence: CASSLRLAGVETQYF. The CDR3 DNA follows: TGTGCCAGCAGTTTAAGGCTAGCGGGAGTAGAGACCCAGTACTTC.

This rearrangement joins TRBV5-1 to TRBJ1-5; possible D gene TRBD1, 6 bases. Trimming removed 2 bases from V and 7 bases from J, with 16 bases in between. The CDR3 length is 15 residues. The germline V gene has CDR1 SGHRS and CDR2 YFSETQ. The CDR3 protein is CASSFMPGEGQPQHF. Here the CDR3 DNA reads TGCGCCAGCAGCTTTATGCCAGGGGAGGGGCAGCCCCAGCATTTT. Together with reference TRBV5-1 and TRBJ1-5, the CDR3 gives the full variable domain: KAGVTQTPRYLIKTRGQQVTLSCSPISGHRSVSWYQQTPGQGLQFLFEYFSETQRNKGNFPGRFSGRQFSNSRSEMNVSTLELGDSALYLCASSFMPGEGQPQHFGDGTRLSIL.

This chain uses TRBV10-1 with TRBJ2-5; D may be TRBD2 (5 bases). This CDR3 spans 13 amino acids. Germline V gene sequence: CDR1 WNHNN, CDR2 SYGVQD (reference sequence). The germline V and J ends were trimmed by 5 bases and 2 bases, with 9 bases remaining between them. The CDR3 region is CASSRTGQETQYF. The DNA of the CDR3 is TGCGCCAGCAGTCGGACGGGACAAGAGACCCAGTACTTC.

This clone has a handful of counts. The chain combines TRBV7-9 with TRBJ1-3; D possibly corresponds to TRBD1 (5 bases). CDR3 length: 12 residues. CDR1 and CDR2 (germline): SEHNR, FQNEAQ (reference sequence). Between the trimmed V and J ends, which lost 1 base and 10 bases, there was a span of 8 bases. The CDR3 DNA follows: TGTGCCAGCAGCTTAGAAAGGGGTACCATATATTTT. Translating gives CASSLERGTIYF.

V gene TRBV13 combines with J gene TRBJ2-1; 11 bases fit TRBD2. V dropped 0 bases and J dropped 1; count of bases not matched to a gene: 5. CDR1 is PRHDT and CDR2 is FYEKMQ in the germline V gene (reference sequence). CDR3 length equals 18 residues. The CDR3 DNA follows: TGTGCCAGCAGCTTAGGTAGCGGGGGGGCCCTGTCCTACAATGAGCAGTTCTTC. Protein sequence: CASSLGSGGALSYNEQFF.

The rearrangement joins TRBV7-3 to TRBJ2-3, with 8 bases lining up with TRBD1. With 1 base clipped from V and 3 bases from J, the junction kept 12 bases outside the gene matches. Germline V CDR1 and CDR2: SGHTA, FQGTGA. CDR3 length: 18 amino acids. The CDR3 DNA sequence: TGTGCCAGCAGCTTAAAAAGGATTTCAGGGGGCATAACAGATACGCAGTATTTT. This translates into CASSLKRISGGITDTQYF.

The genes are TRBV27 and TRBJ2-3; D unclear. The germline V and J ends were trimmed by 0 bases and 5 bases, with 6 bases remaining between them. Per the germline V gene, CDR1 is MNHEY and CDR2 is SMNVEV (reference sequence). The CDR3 has 13 residues. In DNA form, the CDR3 reads TGTGCCAGCAGTTTATCGAGACTAGATACGCAGTATTTT. Translation gives CASSLSRLDTQYF.

The CDR3 protein is CASSGLGFQGAIGYGYTF. The CDR3 DNA reads as TGTGCCAGCAGCGGGTTAGGGTTTCAGGGGGCGATCGGCTATGGCTACACCTTC. This chain links TRBV5-4 with TRBJ1-2; 8 bases line up with TRBD1. V was pared by 4 bases and J by 4 bases, with 18 bases of the junction left unmatched. CDR1 and CDR2 (germline): SGHNT, YYREEE (reference sequence). There are 18 residues in the CDR3.

The chain links TRBV7-2 to TRBJ2-7, with 8 bases aligning to TRBD2. Germline V gene lookup returns CDR1 SGHTA and CDR2 FQGNSA. The V segment lost 5 bases and the J segment 6 bases; nucleotides outside the gene matches: 12. This CDR3 is 15 amino acids long. DNA for the CDR3: TGTGCCAGCAGCCCCCAAGCGGGAGCTGGCCTCGAGCAGTACTTC. It yields the protein CASSPQAGAGLEQYF.

V gene TRBV6-6 combines with J gene TRBJ1-4, with unresolved D. Trimming stripped 8 bases from V and 0 bases from J, with 10 bases between. The CDR3 sequence is 14 residues long. CDR1 and CDR2 (germline): MNHNY, SVGAGI (reference sequence). CDR3 amino acids: CASSLGTTNEKLFF. CDR3 sequence (DNA): TGTGCCAGCTCCCTCGGGACAACTAATGAAAAACTGTTTTTT.

The gene calls are TRBV7-2 and TRBJ2-6; TRBD1 is a possible D gene (5 bases). Trimming took off 5 bases at V and 1 base at J, with 9 bases between the two ends. CDR1 and CDR2 (germline): SGHTA, FQGNSA. The CDR3 contains 15 residues. CDR3 sequence reads: CASSPAGSGANVLTF. CDR3 coding DNA: TGTGCCAGCAGCCCAGCAGGGTCTGGGGCCAACGTCCTGACTTTC.

The V gene is TRBV7-6, the J gene TRBJ2-2; TRBD2 aligns across 9 bases. The V and J ends lost 1 base and 1 base, in that order; junction bases with no gene match: 10. This CDR3 comprises 19 residues. The V gene's germline CDR1 is SGHVS and CDR2 FNYEAQ. The CDR3 bases are TGTGCCAGCAGCTTAGGCCTAGCGGGATCTACTCTGAACACCGGGGAGCTGTTTTTT. This sequence encodes CASSLGLAGSTLNTGELFF.

The chain links TRBV11-2 to TRBJ1-4; 10 nucleotides align to TRBD1. J gave up 8 bases and V 3 bases, and 3 bases lay outside the gene matches. Looked up from germline, CDR1 is SGHAT and CDR2 is FQNNGV. CDR3 size: 14 residues. In DNA form, the CDR3 reads TGTGCCAGCAGCTTTGGACAGGGGGGGGAAAAACTGTTTTTT. Amino acid sequence: CASSFGQGGEKLFF.

The chain combines TRBV6-5 with TRBJ1-5, with D possibly TRBD1 on 5 matching bases. Trimming left V 7 bases short and J 5 bases short, with 18 bases between. The CDR3 is made up of 15 amino acids. The germline CDR1 and CDR2 sequences are MNHEY and SVGAGI. The chain's CDR3 is CASKARVYSHQPQHF. The CDR3 region has the DNA TGTGCCAGCAAAGCCAGGGTATATTCTCATCAGCCCCAGCATTTT.

V and J are TRBV30 and TRBJ2-7, with 9 bases matching TRBD1. V lost 3 bases and J lost 2; bases outside the gene matches: 8. This CDR3 is built from 15 residues. Germline CDR1 is GTSNPN and CDR2 is SVGIG (reference sequence). The CDR3 nucleotides are TGTGCCTGGAGCCCTTGGGGGACAGGGACCTACGAGCAGTACTTC. Its translation is CAWSPWGTGTYEQYF.

Written as DNA, the CDR3 is TGTGCCAGCAGCTCCTCAGGGGTAGGTGGCTACACCTTC. The encoded protein is CASSSSGVGGYTF. The chain is built from TRBV11-2 and TRBJ1-2; TRBD1 might be the D (6 bases). The germline V gene encodes CDR1 SGHAT and CDR2 FQNNGV. The CDR3 length is 13 residues. V lost 4 bases to trimming and J lost 7 bases, with 13 bases between them.

This chain uses TRBV7-9 with TRBJ1-5; D ambiguous. V was cut by 2 bases and J by 3 bases, with 8 bases left in between. The length of the CDR3 is 14 residues. CDR1 is SEHNR, CDR2 FQNEAQ, per germline (reference sequence). This chain's CDR3 is CASSLSGNNQPQHF. The CDR3 coding sequence is TGTGCCAGCAGCTTATCGGGGAACAATCAGCCCCAGCATTTT.

The rearrangement joins TRBV12-1 to TRBJ2-5; the D call of TRBD2 is as the table states it, not checked on the DNA. TRBV12-1 is reported as a pseudogene. This CDR3 has 18 residues. The CDR3 spells CASSFAGLGAGVGETQYF. CDR3 bases: TGTGCCAGCAGCTTTGCGGGGTTGGGAGCGGGAGTCGGAGAGACCCAGTACTTC.

The V call is TRBV4-1, the J call TRBJ1-3; 10 bases match TRBD1. Germline CDR1 reads MGHRA; CDR2 reads YSYEKL. The V gene end was trimmed by 0 bases and the J gene end by 4 bases; junction bases not matched to a gene: 12. This CDR3 comprises 19 residues. The CDR3, as DNA: TGCGCCAGCAGCCAAGAGATCGGGGACAGGGGTCACCACGGAAACACCATATATTTT. This sequence encodes CASSQEIGDRGHHGNTIYF.

V gene TRBV10-3 combines with J gene TRBJ1-1; D gene ambiguous. Per germline, CDR1 ENHRY and CDR2 SYGVKD. The CDR3 contains 14 residues. With 0 bases removed from V and 1 base from J, the gap between germline ends came to 6 bases. CDR3 in DNA: TGTGCCATCAGTGAGTCGACACCGAACACTGAAGCTTTCTTT. Encoded protein: CAISESTPNTEAFF.

This clone was observed a few times. This chain uses TRBV27 with TRBJ2-7, with 7 positions matching TRBD2. The CDR3 spans 16 residues. V lost 5 bases to trimming and J lost 2 bases; unmatched junction nucleotides: 12. Per the germline V gene, CDR1 is MNHEY and CDR2 is SMNVEV (reference sequence). The CDR3 coding sequence is TGTGCCAGCAGTCCCTACCGAGGACTAGTCACCTACGAGCAGTACTTC. It codes for CASSPYRGLVTYEQYF.

The V call is TRBV7-2, the J call TRBJ1-1, with unresolved D. V lost 5 bases and J lost 0, with 25 bases in between. Germline lookup yields CDR1 SGHTA and CDR2 FQGNSA. This CDR3 comprises 19 residues. CDR3 bases: TGTGCCAGCAGCAACCCTGAAGGTGGGCAGCCACTTATGAACACTGAAGCTTTCTTT. Protein product: CASSNPEGGQPLMNTEAFF.

The chain is built from TRBV30 and TRBJ1-1; TRBD1 aligns across 7 bases. V lost 4 bases and J lost 7; bases outside the gene matches: 12. The germline V gene has CDR1 GTSNPN and CDR2 SVGIG (reference sequence). This CDR3 is 14 amino acids long. The CDR3 here is CAWTAIQGTDEAFF. CDR3 nucleotide sequence: TGTGCCTGGACCGCAATCCAAGGGACAGATGAAGCTTTCTTT. Together with reference TRBV30 and TRBJ1-1, the CDR3 gives the full variable domain: SQTIHQWPATLVQPVGSPLSLECTVEGTSNPNLYWYRQAAGRGLQLLFYSVGIGQISSEVPQNLSASRPQDRQFILSSKKLLLSDSGFYLCAWTAIQGTDEAFFGQGTRLTVV.